The following is a T cell receptor beta chain sequence with its context. The data stem from a study of T cells after yellow fever vaccination. MiXCR, run by TCRdb on the 5' RACE reads, gives a single entry per CDR3 protein. Among a few hundred thousand distinct CDR3 sequences listed, about 19% were seen once. Germline V lookup: CDR1 SGHRS, CDR2 YFSETQ. V shed 3 bases, J shed 1 base, and the junction held 10 bases outside the gene matches. The CDR3 loop spans 16 amino acids. Sequenced material: PBMCs, taken 15 days after the yellow fever booster vaccination. The clonotype was recovered from a man younger than 40 who received the YFV17D yellow fever vaccine. The chain combines TRBV5-1 with TRBJ2-7; TRBD1 matches 7 bases. DNA of the CDR3: TGCGCCAGCAGCTCGGGGTCTACAGGGGAATCCTACGAGCAGTACTTC. Amino acids: CASSSGSTGESYEQYF.